The rows below give T cell receptor beta chains drawn from one sample of a study of T-cell memory formation after mild COVID-19. MiXCR, run by TCRdb on the 5' RACE reads, gives a single entry per CDR3 protein. The table has nearly 110,000 distinct CDR3 sequences, under 15% seen once. The sequencing sample was made of PBMCs or a T cell subset sorted from them (not recorded which). These receptors were collected from an adult woman who had mild COVID-19 (a few samples of this study predate the infection). Cell type and time point are not known. The CDR3 runs from the conserved cysteine through the conserved F or W. Fields, in order: CDR3 length, J gene, V gene, CDR3 protein.

>16|TRBJ2-5|TRBV5-1
CASSLPGLAEQETQYF
>19|TRBJ2-3|TRBV4-1
CASSQGSGTSGGALDTQYF
>11|TRBJ2-1|TRBV7-8
CASSLGTQQFF
>12|TRBJ1-5|TRBV7-9
CASSSHDQPQHF
>14|TRBJ1-3|TRBV29-1
CAFYSRDSGNTIYF
>15|TRBJ2-2|TRBV10-3
CAISGDGGYSGELFF
>10|TRBJ2-4|TRBV29-1
CSASLDIQYF
>15|TRBJ2-7|TRBV7-9
CASSLSSQRGYEQYF
>16|TRBJ2-1|TRBV4-2
CASSQDEGRRGNEQFF
>15|TRBJ1-1|TRBV5-6
CASSLELTGATEAFF
>11|TRBJ2-1|TRBV29-1
CSVAGFNEQFF
>13|TRBJ1-2|TRBV2
CASSERPGNGYTF
>14|TRBJ2-3|TRBV5-1
CASKETGVTDTQYF
>14|TRBJ1-1|TRBV25-1
CASALTGLNTEAFF
>15|TRBJ2-7|TRBV7-2
CASSLTLGHSYEQYF
>15|TRBJ2-3|TRBV5-1
CASSPGLVSTDTQYF
>14|TRBJ2-6|TRBV29-1
CSVVSPSGANVLTF
>13|TRBJ1-1|TRBV11-1
CASSLGAPYEAFF
>15|TRBJ2-7|TRBV3-1
CASSPQDGNSYEQYF
>16|TRBJ2-3|TRBV7-3
CASSPLAGGSTDTQYF
>16|TRBJ2-2|TRBV7-8
CASSSVDLAITGELFF
>15|TRBJ2-4|TRBV29-1
CSVEDVEGWRNIQYF
>13|TRBJ1-5|TRBV29-1
CSVEDSPGQPQHF
>15|TRBJ2-5|TRBV6-2/TRBV6-3
CASTPWTSGSETQYF
>15|TRBJ1-2|TRBV5-4
CASSQAAGINYGYTF
>14|TRBJ1-1|TRBV7-6
CASSLDFEATEAFF
>17|TRBJ1-4|TRBV5-5
CASSWGTGGESNEKLFF
>10|TRBJ2-1|TRBV9
CASSGDEQFF
>15|TRBJ1-2|TRBV4-3
CASSQLGGQLMGYTF
>13|TRBJ1-1|TRBV12-5
CASGLVLYSEAFF
>10|TRBJ1-1|TRBV12-3/TRBV12-4
CASRNTEAFF
>16|TRBJ2-4|TRBV14
CASSPTTGRAKNIQYF
>15|TRBJ2-1|TRBV29-1
CSIKGTSGRVNEQFF
>14|TRBJ2-5|TRBV7-9
CASSPFGDEETQYF
>16|TRBJ2-5|TRBV20-1
CSARPLGTSGDETQYF
>15|TRBJ2-7|TRBV12-3/TRBV12-4
CASSPGLESSYEQYF
>15|TRBJ2-3|TRBV12-3/TRBV12-4
CASSTTLESTDTQYF
>20|TRBJ2-5|TRBV4-3
CASSQDRASGSFLLEETQYF
>12|TRBJ1-2|TRBV12-3/TRBV12-4
CASSLGQRGYTF
>14|TRBJ2-1|TRBV24-1
CATSHQGLNDEQFF
>14|TRBJ2-3|TRBV12-3/TRBV12-4
CASSFWASTDTQYF
>13|TRBJ2-1|TRBV24-1
CATSRDRFNEQFF
>14|TRBJ2-2|TRBV7-8
CASTQGGRTGELFF
>16|TRBJ1-1|TRBV12-3/TRBV12-4
CASSLGVQAKNTEAFF
>16|TRBJ2-3|TRBV29-1
CSVEGSGSGMTDTQYF
>16|TRBJ2-3|TRBV7-8
CASSLLSGGSTDTQYF
>15|TRBJ1-2|TRBV3-1
CASSQDWDRDIQHTF
>17|TRBJ2-7|TRBV7-6
CASSLELPGQLFYEQYF
>12|TRBJ2-3|TRBV24-1
CATSEEGGAQYF
>14|TRBJ2-1|TRBV5-1
CASSSDLMSHEQFF
>12|TRBJ2-6|TRBV7-9
CASRLGANVLTF
>14|TRBJ2-1|TRBV5-1
CASSLLTDYNEQFF
>15|TRBJ2-1|TRBV9
CASSVEGMVYNEQFF